The source of this T cell receptor (beta chain) is a study of cytomegalovirus exposure and HLA in healthy donors. PCR involved 60 Vbeta and 13 Jbeta primers. Assay used: immunoSEQ multiplex PCR; TCRdb lists only in-frame clones, some missing. Among about 140,000 clones listed, 76% were seen once. Germline V gene lookup returns CDR1 KGHSH and CDR2 LQKENI. The CDR3 has 17 amino acids. V lost 2 bases to trimming and J lost 0 bases, with 13 bases between them. This clone occurred a few times. Sample: PBMCs. The receptor was isolated from a male donor in good health and CMV-seronegative. J is TRBJ2-2 and V is TRBV18; a weak D match, TRBD1 (5 bases). The CDR3 DNA reads as TGTGCCAGCTCACCAGTGAGAGAAGGGGCGAACACCGGGGAGCTGTTTTTT. It is translated as CASSPVREGANTGELFF.